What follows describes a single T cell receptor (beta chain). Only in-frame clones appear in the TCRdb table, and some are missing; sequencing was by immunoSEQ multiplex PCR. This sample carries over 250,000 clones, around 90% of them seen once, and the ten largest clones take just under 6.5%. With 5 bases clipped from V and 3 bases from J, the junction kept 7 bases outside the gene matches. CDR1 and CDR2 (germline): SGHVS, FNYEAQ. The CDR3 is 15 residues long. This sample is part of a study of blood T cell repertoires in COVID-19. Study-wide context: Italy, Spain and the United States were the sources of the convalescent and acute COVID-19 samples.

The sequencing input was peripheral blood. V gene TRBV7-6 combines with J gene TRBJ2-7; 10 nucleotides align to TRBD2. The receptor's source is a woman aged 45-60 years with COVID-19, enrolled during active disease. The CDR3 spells CASSPRLAGVYEQYF. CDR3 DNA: TGTGCCAGCAGCCCCCGACTAGCGGGCGTCTACGAGCAGTACTTC.